The 8 T cell receptor beta chains below all came from one sample that was sequenced in a study of blood T cell repertoires in COVID-19. Data came from immunoSEQ multiplex PCR; TCRdb stores just in-frame clones and leaves some out. The sample gives about 130,000 clones, approximately 83% of which show up once; around 27% is in the top ten. The sequenced sample was peripheral blood. The receptor source for this set is a woman older than 75 with acute or convalescent COVID-19.

The chain recombines TRBV5-4 with TRBJ1-6; D is unresolved. The CDR3 has 16 amino acids. Per germline, CDR1 SGHNT and CDR2 YYREEE (reference sequence). The ends were cut back, 0 bases at V and 7 bases at J, with 14 bases in the middle. The CDR3 DNA reads TGTGCCAGCAGCTTGGGATTTGGAGTCGACAATTCACCCCTCCACTTT. Its translation: CASSLGFGVDNSPLHF. Full variable domain (outside the CDR3, taken from reference TRBV5-4 and TRBJ1-6): ETGVTQSPTHLIKTRGQQVTLRCSSQSGHNTVSWYQQALGQGPQFIFQYYREEENGRGNFPPRFSGLQFPNYSSELNVNALELDDSALYLCASSLGFGVDNSPLHFGNGTRLTVT.

The V call is TRBV3-1 (or the pseudogene TRBV3-2), the J call TRBJ1-4; 7 positions match TRBD1. The CDR3 extends over 21 amino acids. Germline V lookup: CDR1 LGHDT, CDR2 YNNKEL (reference sequence). Trimming removed 2 bases from V and 0 bases from J; junction bases left unmatched: 18. CDR3 DNA: TGTGCCAGCAGCCAATCGAGATTCGCGCCGGGACAGAGAACAACTAATGAAAAACTGTTTTTT. Amino acids: CASSQSRFAPGQRTTNEKLFF.

The rearrangement uses TRBV2 and TRBJ1-1; tentatively, D is TRBD1 (6 bases). This CDR3 spans 14 amino acids. The V gene's germline CDR1 is SNHLY and CDR2 FYNNEI. Trimming removed 5 bases from V and 3 bases from J, with 13 bases in between. The CDR3 sequence is CASSTRRTDTEAFF. CDR3 bases: TGTGCCAGCAGTACTCGTAGGACAGACACTGAAGCTTTCTTT. Based on the CDR3 plus reference TRBV2 and TRBJ1-1, the full variable domain is EPEVTQTPSHQVTQMGQEVILRCVPISNHLYFYWYRQILGQKVEFLVSFYNNEISEKSEIFDDQFSVERPDGSNFTLKIRSTKLEDSAMYFCASSTRRTDTEAFFGQGTRLTVV.

This clone occurred once. A junction boundary mismatches the germline segment, possibly from a read error. The gene calls are TRBV7-7 and TRBJ2-2; possibly TRBD2 for D (5 bases). The CDR3 extends over 16 amino acids. From germline, CDR1 is SSHAT and CDR2 FNYEAQ (reference sequence). The CDR3 protein is CASSLAPGEGTGELFF. For the CDR3, the DNA is TGTGCTAGCAGCTTAGCCCCAGGAGAGGGCACCGGGGAGCTGTTTTTT.

CDR3 loop: CASSPKLAGNNEQFF. In nucleotides, the CDR3 is TGTGCCAGCTCACCAAAACTAGCGGGTAACAATGAGCAGTTCTTC. The chain recombines TRBV18 with TRBJ2-1; TRBD2 aligns across 9 bases. The V segment lost 2 bases and the J segment 5 bases; nucleotides outside the gene matches: 4. The CDR3 has 15 residues. Per germline, CDR1 KGHSH and CDR2 LQKENI.

V and J are TRBV7-2 and TRBJ2-5; D is possibly TRBD1 (5 bases). The germline V and J ends were trimmed by 2 bases and 3 bases, with 13 bases remaining between them. This CDR3 has 15 amino acids. Germline CDR1 SGHTA, CDR2 FQGNSA. CDR3 coding DNA: TGTGCCAGCAGCTTATTCGACAGTTTGGAAGAGACCCAGTACTTC. It specifies CASSLFDSLEETQYF.

The J gene is TRBJ2-3, the V gene TRBV7-3, with TRBD2 matching 8 bases. V trimming: 5 bases; J trimming: 2 bases; junction bases outside the gene matches: 6. Germline V gene sequence: CDR1 SGHTA, CDR2 FQGTGA. The CDR3 length is 15 residues. CDR3 sequence: CASSLGGVHTDTQYF. The CDR3 nucleotides read TGTGCCAGCAGCCTCGGGGGGGTACACACAGATACGCAGTATTTT.

The V call is TRBV6-1, the J call TRBJ2-7; 7 bases match TRBD1. Germline CDR1 reads MNHNS; CDR2 reads SASEGT. Losses at the gene ends were 3 bases for V and 7 bases for J; bases not matched to a gene: 12. CDR3 length equals 15 residues. The CDR3 protein is CASSESGTVYWEQYV. In nucleotides, the CDR3 is TGTGCCAGCAGTGAGTCGGGGACAGTCTACTGGGAGCAGTACGTC.